A selection of T cell receptor beta chains follows, all from one sample in a study. Each CDR3 protein gets one entry after TCRdb re-called the 5' RACE reads with MiXCR. Among about 5,300 distinct CDR3 sequences, 35% to 40% were seen once, and the ten largest hold about 50%. The sequenced sample consisted of memory CD4+ T cells sorted from blood. All receptors derive from a female donor with breast cancer. Both conserved end residues are part of each CDR3. The D gene is left open where the match is weak. Part of the rows lack a size; the others show once, few, many or a class for expanded clones.

d_call cdr3_length clone_size j_call v_call cdr3_aa cdr3_nt
TRBD1 15 medium-sized TRBJ2-1 TRBV5-5 CASSEGQTSYNEQFF TGTGCCAGCAGCGAGGGACAGACCTCCTACAATGAGCAGTTCTTC
TRBD1 14 NA TRBJ1-5 TRBV20-1 CSAVPGQGSRPQHF TGCAGTGCCGTCCCGGGACAGGGCTCCCGACCCCAGCATTTT
NA 17 few TRBJ2-1 TRBV12-3/TRBV12-4 CASSLATGTLSYNEQFF TGTGCCAGCAGTTTGGCCACCGGGACTTTATCCTACAATGAGCAGTTCTTC
NA 14 medium-sized TRBJ1-6 TRBV12-3/TRBV12-4 CASSQQDYNSPLHF TGTGCCAGCAGTCAACAGGATTATAATTCACCCCTCCACTTT
NA 13 few TRBJ2-7 TRBV7-2 CASSPWDRYEQYF TGTGCCAGCAGCCCCTGGGACCGGTACGAGCAGTACTTC
TRBD1 15 NA TRBJ2-1 TRBV27 CASSTRQGGPGEQFF TGTGCCAGCAGTACCCGACAGGGGGGCCCCGGTGAGCAGTTCTTC
TRBD2 15 once TRBJ2-1 TRBV5-6 CASSRTSGSGNEQFF TGTGCCAGCAGCCGGACTAGCGGGAGTGGGAATGAGCAGTTCTTC
TRBD1 16 NA TRBJ1-2 TRBV4-1 CASSQYRSGTAYGYTF TGCGCCAGCAGCCAATACCGGAGCGGGACAGCCTATGGCTACACCTTC
TRBD1 15 NA TRBJ1-6 TRBV20-1 CSARDPGQGGSPLHF TGCAGTGCTAGAGACCCGGGACAGGGGGGTTCACCCCTCCACTTT
NA 15 NA TRBJ1-4 TRBV5-1 CASSLGRGTNEKLFF TGCGCCAGCAGCTTGGGACGGGGGACTAATGAAAAACTGTTTTTT
TRBD2 15 NA TRBJ2-1 TRBV3-1 CASGRSSGRGNEQFF TGTGCCAGCGGACGGTCTAGCGGGAGAGGTAATGAGCAGTTCTTC
NA 15 many TRBJ2-3 TRBV5-1 CASRRTGGGTDTQYF TGCGCCAGCAGACGGACGGGGGGCGGGACAGATACGCAGTATTTT